Sequencing of this T cell receptor (beta chain) was carried out in a study of blood T cell repertoires in COVID-19. Turning to the study itself: Collection of acute and convalescent COVID-19 samples took place in the United States, Italy and Spain.

The repertoire was sequenced with immunoSEQ multiplex PCR; TCRdb's copy has only in-frame clones and lacks some. The sample lists about 160,000 clones, 78% occurring once. Source material: peripheral blood. The clonotype comes from a woman older than 75 with acute or convalescent COVID-19.

The CDR3 DNA sequence: TGCGCCAGCAGCTTGAGCGGGGGGGGTTCCTACGAGCAGTACTTC. This sequence encodes CASSLSGGGSYEQYF. The rearrangement joins TRBV5-1 to TRBJ2-7; 10 bases line up with TRBD2. The CDR3 totals 15 residues. Germline lookup yields CDR1 SGHRS and CDR2 YFSETQ. Trimming took 1 base from V and 1 from J; bases not matched to a gene: 2. Based on the CDR3 plus reference TRBV5-1 and TRBJ2-7, the full variable domain is KAGVTQTPRYLIKTRGQQVTLSCSPISGHRSVSWYQQTPGQGLQFLFEYFSETQRNKGNFPGRFSGRQFSNSRSEMNVSTLELGDSALYLCASSLSGGGSYEQYFGPGTRLTVT.